This T cell receptor beta chain derives from a study of response to subunit inactivated influenza vaccine. Findings and caveats of the study: Each seasonal flu vaccination may recruit only limited new T cells, authors suggested.

The junction had 7 bases not matched to a gene; V was cut back by 5 bases and J by 10 bases. The CDR3 is 13 residues long. The germline CDR1 and CDR2 sequences are SEHNR and FQNEAQ (reference sequence). Comment on this clonotype: The antigen remains unidentified.

TCRdb re-called the RT-PCR reads with MiXCR, one entry per CDR3 protein. The sample has hundreds of thousands of distinct CDR3 sequences; about an eighth are singletons. This sequence was found in a man aged 50-60 years who received an inactivated influenza vaccine. V usage is TRBV7-9 and J usage is TRBJ2-1; 8 nucleotides match TRBD1. This specimen consisted of PBMCs from blood, obtained on the day of vaccination. The CDR3 DNA sequence: TGTGCCAGCAGCAAAGACAGGGGAAACGAGCAGTTCTTC. The encoded protein is CASSKDRGNEQFF.